Listed below are T cell receptor beta chains from one sample, sequenced in a study of T cell responses to AZD1222 COVID-19 vaccine. Generated by immunoSEQ multiplex PCR, the TCRdb table keeps only in-frame clones and is missing some. The repertoire consists of about 120,000 clones, with about nine tenths occurring once and the leading ten covering roughly 4.2%. Source: peripheral blood, taken on day 0 of AZD1222 vaccination. These receptors were obtained from an adult in good health. Each CDR3 is given with its conserved first and last residue. A D gene is named only where the DNA matches it firmly. Size values are once, few and many counts, or a class for expanded clones, and some rows have none.

>TRBV2|.|TRBJ2-3|.
CASSARLDSDTQYF
TGTGCCAGCAGCGCTCGACTAGACTCAGATACGCAGTATTTT
>TRBV11-3|.|TRBJ1-6|.
CASSLEGEYNSPLHF
TGTGCCAGCAGCTTAGAGGGGGAATATAATTCACCCCTCCACTTT
>TRBV6-6|.|TRBJ2-1|.
CASRDGSSYNEQFF
TGTGCCAGCAGGGACGGGAGCTCCTACAATGAGCAGTTCTTC
>TRBV10-1|.|TRBJ1-2|.
CASSEVPAPSYGYTF
TGCGCCAGCAGTGAGGTCCCAGCCCCAAGCTATGGCTACACCTTC
>TRBV5-1|.|TRBJ1-1|.
CASTPSENTEAFF
TGCGCCAGCACCCCCTCTGAGAACACTGAAGCTTTCTTT
>TRBV9|TRBD1|TRBJ2-3|.
CASSVGAGGTQYF
TGTGCCAGCAGCGTAGGCGCAGGGGGTACGCAGTATTTT
>TRBV27|.|TRBJ1-6|.
CASSFRPYNSPLHF
TGTGCCAGCAGTTTCCGGCCCTATAATTCACCCCTCCACTTT
>TRBV19|.|TRBJ1-6|.
CASTIMGGENSPLHF
TGTGCCAGTACCATCATGGGTGGGGAGAATTCACCCCTCCACTTT
>TRBV6-1|TRBD1|TRBJ1-1|.
CASSEETGPYSIHTEAFF
TGTGCCAGCAGTGAAGAGACAGGGCCCTACTCCATTCACACTGAAGCTTTCTTT
>TRBV28|.|TRBJ2-7|.
CASSGYGGTTYEQYF
TGTGCCAGCAGTGGCTACGGTGGAACCACCTACGAGCAGTACTTC
>TRBV27|TRBD1|TRBJ2-1|.
CASSSPRQGGFAYNEQFF
TGTGCCAGCAGTTCCCCCAGACAGGGCGGATTCGCCTACAATGAGCAGTTCTTC
>TRBV3-1/TRBV3-2|.|TRBJ2-1|.
CASSQRGDASSYNEQFF
TGTGCCAGCAGCCAAAGAGGGGACGCGAGCTCCTACAATGAGCAGTTCTTC
>TRBV1|.|TRBJ2-7|.
CTSSQGGVTVEQYF
TGCACCAGCAGCCAAGGGGGCGTCACCGTCGAGCAGTACTTC
>TRBV5-5|.|TRBJ1-2|.
CASSIAVAGGYTF
TGTGCCAGCAGCATCGCCGTAGCAGGGGGCTACACCTTC
>TRBV2|.|TRBJ2-2|.
CASSDANGELFF
TGTGCCAGCAGTGACGCGAACGGGGAGCTGTTTTTT
>TRBV6-5|.|TRBJ2-7|few
CASTQGPTYEQYF
TGTGCCAGCACGCAGGGACCAACCTACGAGCAGTACTTC
>TRBV15|.|TRBJ1-3|.
CATSSVLPRSVSSSGNTIYF
TGTGCCACCAGCAGTGTCCTGCCCAGGAGTGTATCCAGCTCTGGAAACACCATATATTTT
>TRBV7-2|.|TRBJ2-5|.
CASTTDEGTQETQYF
TGTGCCAGCACCACAGATGAGGGCACCCAAGAGACCCAGTACTTC
>TRBV29-1|TRBD1|TRBJ1-6|once
CSVGQGLGSPLHF
TGCAGCGTTGGACAGGGGTTGGGATCACCCCTCCACTTT
>TRBV6-5|.|TRBJ2-3|.
CASSYSSVSTDTQYF
TGTGCCAGCAGTTACTCATCGGTGAGCACAGATACGCAGTATTTT
>TRBV19|TRBD1|TRBJ1-2|once
CASSLGQGRDGYTF
TGTGCCAGTAGTCTCGGACAGGGGAGAGATGGCTACACCTTC
>TRBV7-6|TRBD2|TRBJ2-3|.
CASSLWATGTSGGGTDTQYF
TGTGCCAGCAGCTTATGGGCCACCGGGACTAGCGGGGGGGGCACAGATACGCAGTATTTT
>TRBV5-1|TRBD2|TRBJ2-3|.
CASSRGGAFRTDTQYF
TGCGCCAGCAGCCGCGGGGGGGCGTTCCGCACAGATACGCAGTATTTT
>TRBV4-1|TRBD1|TRBJ1-1|.
CASSNRQGTPTEAFF
TGCGCCAGCAGCAATAGACAGGGGACACCAACTGAAGCTTTCTTT
>TRBV12-5|TRBD2|TRBJ2-5|.
CASGQPVREGPGYQETQYF
TGTGCTAGTGGCCAACCGGTGCGGGAGGGCCCCGGGTACCAAGAGACCCAGTACTTC
>TRBV5-5|.|TRBJ1-2|.
CASSLAEGRDYGYTF
TGTGCCAGCAGCTTGGCGGAGGGGCGCGACTATGGCTACACCTTC
>TRBV18|.|TRBJ2-7|.
CASSPGEEQYF
TGTGCCAGCTCACCTGGGGAGGAGCAGTACTTC
>TRBV5-1|.|TRBJ2-7|.
CASSLSSVSYEQYF
TGCGCCAGCAGCTTGAGCTCCGTCTCCTACGAGCAGTACTTC
>TRBV3-1/TRBV3-2|.|TRBJ1-2|.
CASSQRPKDGNYGYTF
TGTGCCAGCAGCCAACGACCTAAGGACGGTAACTATGGCTACACCTTC
>TRBV6-5|.|TRBJ1-4|.
CASSYSARGGFELFF
TGTGCCAGCAGTTACTCGGCCAGGGGCGGGTTCGAACTGTTTTTT
>TRBV7-9|TRBD1|TRBJ1-6|.
CASSAVPGQQNSPLHF
TGTGCCAGCAGCGCCGTGCCGGGACAGCAAAATTCACCCCTCCACTTT
>TRBV9|.|TRBJ2-6|.
CASSPHTSGANVLTF
TGTGCCAGCAGCCCACACACCTCTGGGGCCAACGTCCTGACTTTC
>TRBV7-2|.|TRBJ2-7|.
CASSSQAGYSYEQYF
TGTGCCAGCAGCTCACAAGCGGGCTACTCCTACGAGCAGTACTTC
>TRBV5-1|.|TRBJ1-5|.
CASSFQGSQPQHF
TGCGCCAGCAGCTTCCAGGGAAGTCAGCCCCAGCATTTT
>TRBV3-1/TRBV3-2|TRBD2|TRBJ2-1|.
CATGGLAAYNEQFF
TGTGCCACCGGAGGACTAGCGGCATACAATGAGCAGTTCTTC
>TRBV9|.|TRBJ2-7|.
CASSEGSSYEQYF
TGTGCCAGCAGCGAAGGCTCCTCCTACGAGCAGTACTTC
>TRBV27|.|TRBJ2-7|.
CASSWNGAGYEQYF
TGTGCCAGCAGTTGGAATGGGGCAGGCTACGAGCAGTACTTC
>TRBV19|.|TRBJ1-5|.
CASSAVTYQPQHF
TGTGCCAGTAGTGCCGTCACCTATCAGCCCCAGCATTTT
>TRBV28|.|TRBJ1-5|.
CASSSAGNMEPQHF
TGTGCCAGCAGTTCGGCAGGCAACATGGAGCCCCAGCATTTT
>TRBV18|TRBD1|TRBJ1-6|.
CASSPLSGQGGNSPLHF
TGTGCCAGCTCACCACTCTCTGGACAGGGGGGTAATTCACCCCTCCACTTT
>TRBV2|TRBD1|TRBJ1-6|once
CASRGLGQNNSPLHF
TGTGCCAGCAGGGGCCTGGGACAGAATAATTCACCCCTCCACTTT
>TRBV5-1|.|TRBJ1-1|.
CASSLGPMNTEAFF
TGCGCCAGCAGCTTGGGACCGATGAACACTGAAGCTTTCTTT
>TRBV2|.|TRBJ1-2|.
CASSTGSGYTF
TGTGCCAGCAGTACAGGATCTGGCTACACCTTC
>TRBV5-1|.|TRBJ2-7|.
CASSLFRGNYEQYF
TGCGCCAGCAGCTTGTTTCGGGGGAACTACGAGCAGTACTTC
>TRBV5-1|.|TRBJ1-1|.
CASSQNTEAFF
TGCGCCAGCAGCCAGAACACTGAAGCTTTCTTT
>TRBV7-2|TRBD1|TRBJ1-5|.
CASSLVDRGSQPQHF
TGTGCCAGCAGCTTAGTAGACAGGGGGAGTCAGCCCCAGCATTTT
>TRBV7-9|TRBD1|TRBJ2-7|.
CASSLKEGAAYEQYF
TGTGCCAGCAGCTTAAAAGAGGGGGCGGCCTACGAGCAGTACTTC
>TRBV19|TRBD1|TRBJ1-5|.
CASRDRPYSNQPQHF
TGTGCCAGCCGGGACAGGCCTTATAGCAATCAGCCCCAGCATTTT